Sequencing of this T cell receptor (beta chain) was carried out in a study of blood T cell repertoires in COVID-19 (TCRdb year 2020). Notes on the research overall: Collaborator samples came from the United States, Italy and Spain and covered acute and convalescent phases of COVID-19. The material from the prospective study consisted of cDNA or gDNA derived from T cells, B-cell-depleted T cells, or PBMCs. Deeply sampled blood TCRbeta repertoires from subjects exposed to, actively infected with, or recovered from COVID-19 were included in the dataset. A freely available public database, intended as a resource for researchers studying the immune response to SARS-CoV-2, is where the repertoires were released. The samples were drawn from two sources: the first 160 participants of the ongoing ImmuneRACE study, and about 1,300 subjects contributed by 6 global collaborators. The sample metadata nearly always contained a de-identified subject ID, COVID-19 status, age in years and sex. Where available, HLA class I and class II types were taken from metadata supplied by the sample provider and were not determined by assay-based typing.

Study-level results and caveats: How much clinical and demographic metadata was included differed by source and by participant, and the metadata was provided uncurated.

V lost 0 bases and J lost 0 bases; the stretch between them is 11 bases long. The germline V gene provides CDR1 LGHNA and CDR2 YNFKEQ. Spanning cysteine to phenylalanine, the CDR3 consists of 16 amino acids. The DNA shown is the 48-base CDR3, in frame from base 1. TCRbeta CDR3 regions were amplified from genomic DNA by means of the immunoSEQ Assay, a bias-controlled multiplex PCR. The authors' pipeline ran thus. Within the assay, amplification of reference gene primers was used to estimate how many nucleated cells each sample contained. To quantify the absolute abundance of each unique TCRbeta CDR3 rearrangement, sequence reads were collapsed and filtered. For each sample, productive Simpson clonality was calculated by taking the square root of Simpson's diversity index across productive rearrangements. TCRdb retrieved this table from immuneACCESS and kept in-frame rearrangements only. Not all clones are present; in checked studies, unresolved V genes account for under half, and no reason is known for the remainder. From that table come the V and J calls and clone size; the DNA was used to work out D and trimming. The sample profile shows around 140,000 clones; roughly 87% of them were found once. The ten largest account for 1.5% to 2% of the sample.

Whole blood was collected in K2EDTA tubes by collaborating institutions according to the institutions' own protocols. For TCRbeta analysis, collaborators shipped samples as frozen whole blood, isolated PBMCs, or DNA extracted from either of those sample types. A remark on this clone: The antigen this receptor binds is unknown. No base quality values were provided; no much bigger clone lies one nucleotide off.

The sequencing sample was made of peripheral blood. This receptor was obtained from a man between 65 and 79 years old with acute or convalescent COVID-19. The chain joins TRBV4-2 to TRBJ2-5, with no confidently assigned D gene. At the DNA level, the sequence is TGTGCCAGCAGCCAAGATTATTGGGCAGACCAAGAGACCCAGTACTTC. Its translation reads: CASSQDYWADQETQYF.